These 30 T cell receptor beta chains were sequenced from one sample in a study of blood T cell repertoires in COVID-19. Clones were read by immunoSEQ multiplex PCR, and TCRdb kept only the in-frame ones, dropping some. The sample includes 150,000 or so clones, almost 80% of them seen just once. The source material was PBMCs or T cells enriched from blood (not recorded which). These receptors were obtained from a woman aged 50 to 65 who had recovered from COVID-19.

This chain joins TRBV7-2 and TRBJ2-7; 11 positions agree with TRBD1. V was clipped by 1 base and J by 6 bases; unmatched bases: 2. CDR1 and CDR2 (germline): SGHTA, FQGNSA. CDR3 length: 14 residues. Here the CDR3 DNA reads TGTGCCAGCAGCTTAGGGACAGGGGGCCTCGAGCAGTACTTC. Amino acids: CASSLGTGGLEQYF.

The genes are TRBV14 and TRBJ2-7, with D unclear. The V end was cut by 3 bases, the J end by 2 bases, with 11 bases between. This CDR3 contains 14 residues. Looked up from germline, CDR1 is SGHDN and CDR2 is FVKESK. CDR3 protein: CASSHETGPYEQYF. DNA for the CDR3: TGTGCCAGCAGCCACGAAACGGGTCCCTACGAGCAGTACTTC.

V usage is TRBV7-8 and J usage is TRBJ2-2; D perhaps matches TRBD1 (6 bases). Germline V gene sequence: CDR1 SGHVS, CDR2 FQNEAQ. The CDR3 consists of 16 residues. Trimming stripped 5 bases from V and 0 bases from J, with 13 bases between. CDR3 in DNA: TGTGCCAGCAGCCATTACAGGGCCTCGAACACCGGGGAGCTGTTTTTT. This gives the protein CASSHYRASNTGELFF.

The chain employs TRBV29-1 and TRBJ2-3; the D gene is possibly TRBD2 (6 bases). Trimming pared 6 bases from V and 2 bases from J, leaving 18 bases between. The length of the CDR3 is 15 residues. Germline V CDR1 and CDR2: SQVTM, ANQGSEA. The DNA of the CDR3 is TGCAGCGTGGTGCGGGACTCCTACCCCACAGATACGCAGTATTTT. This codes for CSVVRDSYPTDTQYF.

The chain carries TRBV4-1 and TRBJ1-2, with TRBD1 as a possible D gene (5 bases). The germline gives CDR1 MGHRA, CDR2 YSYEKL. The ends were cut back, 0 bases at V and 5 bases at J, with 16 bases in the middle. This CDR3 has 16 amino acids. CDR3 DNA: TGCGCCAGCAGCCAAGATAGGACGCAGGGCTGGTATGGCTACACCTTC. It translates to CASSQDRTQGWYGYTF.

This sequence joins TRBV6-4 and TRBJ2-3; 8 nucleotides agree with TRBD2. The ends lost 10 bases at V and 6 bases at J; junction bases unmatched: 9. Germline CDR1 is MRHNA and CDR2 is SNTAGT. The CDR3 totals 13 residues. The CDR3 region is CATSAGDTDTQYF. In DNA, the CDR3 is TGTGCCACCTCAGCGGGAGATACTGATACGCAGTATTTT.

Remarks on this clone: Within the sample, other DNA sequences also encode this same CDR3. This chain joins TRBV5-1 and TRBJ2-2; TRBD2 is a possible D gene (5 bases). The CDR3 runs to 15 residues. From germline, CDR1 is SGHRS and CDR2 YFSETQ. Trimming stripped 5 bases from V and 0 bases from J, with 11 bases between. The CDR3 DNA reads TGCGCCAGCAGTAGGACGGGGACGAACACCGGGGAGCTGTTTTTT. Translation gives CASSRTGTNTGELFF. Using reference TRBV5-1 and TRBJ2-2 for the parts outside the CDR3, the full variable domain is KAGVTQTPRYLIKTRGQQVTLSCSPISGHRSVSWYQQTPGQGLQFLFEYFSETQRNKGNFPGRFSGRQFSNSRSEMNVSTLELGDSALYLCASSRTGTNTGELFFGEGSRLTVL.

The V and J genes are TRBV27 and TRBJ2-4; D remains unclear. Trimming took off 6 bases at V and 3 bases at J, with 6 bases between the two ends. This CDR3 comprises 12 residues. The germline gives CDR1 MNHEY, CDR2 SMNVEV (reference sequence). The CDR3 region is CASSTGKNIQYF. The CDR3 DNA sequence: TGTGCCAGCAGCACCGGCAAAAACATTCAGTACTTC.

CDR3 residues: CASSQTGGGGTGANVLTF. The CDR3, as DNA: TGTGCCAGCAGCCAAACAGGGGGGGGAGGAACTGGGGCCAACGTCCTGACTTTC. This chain uses TRBV4-2 with TRBJ2-6; possible D gene TRBD1, 8 bases. V was pared by 2 bases and J by 2 bases, with 16 bases between. Germline-derived CDR1 and CDR2 are LGHNA and YNFKEQ. This CDR3 has 18 residues.

The genes are TRBV27 and TRBJ1-2; tentative D call: TRBD1 (6 bases). The CDR3 loop spans 14 amino acids. Germline values: CDR1 MNHEY, CDR2 SMNVEV (reference sequence). Trimming removed 4 bases from V and 7 bases from J, with 16 bases in between. CDR3 in DNA: TGTGCCAGCAGTTCATCTTGGACAGCTGGTGGCTACACCTTC. Amino acid sequence: CASSSSWTAGGYTF.

J is TRBJ2-7 and V is TRBV18, with a possible D match to TRBD1 (5 bases). The germline V gene has CDR1 KGHSH and CDR2 LQKENI. The V and J ends lost 0 bases and 1 base respectively, with 13 bases between them. The CDR3 loop spans 16 amino acids. CDR3: CASSPPRQGISYEQYF. The CDR3, as DNA: TGTGCCAGCTCACCACCGAGGCAGGGTATATCCTACGAGCAGTACTTC.

The chain carries TRBV20-1 and TRBJ1-5, with D tentatively TRBD1 (6 bases). The CDR3 has 14 amino acids. The V and J ends lost 3 bases and 7 bases respectively, with 16 bases between them. Looked up from germline, CDR1 is DFQATT and CDR2 is SNEGSKA (reference sequence). CDR3: CSASRQVVGQPQHF. CDR3 DNA sequence: TGCAGTGCTAGTCGACAGGTTGTAGGGCAGCCCCAGCATTTT.

V usage is TRBV7-9 and J usage is TRBJ1-3; 9 nucleotides align to TRBD1. The CDR3 contains 16 residues. V shed 5 bases and J 4 bases; nucleotides not matched to a gene: 9. Germline lookup yields CDR1 SEHNR and CDR2 FQNEAQ (reference sequence). This CDR3 is CASSPGTGTGGNTIYF. The CDR3, as DNA: TGTGCCAGCAGCCCAGGAACCGGGACAGGGGGAAACACCATATATTTT.

The chain combines TRBV12-3 or TRBV12-4 with TRBJ2-5; TRBD1 is a possible D gene (6 bases). Trimming shortened V by 4 bases and J by 5 bases, and 11 bases separated the two germline ends. The CDR3 contains 13 residues. The CDR3: CASSSQGRETQYF. The DNA for the CDR3 is TGTGCCAGCAGTTCACAGGGACGGGAGACCCAGTACTTC.

This chain uses TRBV28 with TRBJ1-6, with D unclear. CDR1 and CDR2 from the germline V gene are MDHEN and SYDVKM. CDR3 length: 14 residues. The V end lost 2 bases, the J end lost 10 bases, and 12 bases lay between the germline ends. The CDR3 here is CASSLRTERSPLHF. The CDR3 DNA sequence: TGTGCCAGCAGTTTAAGAACAGAAAGATCACCCCTCCACTTT.

This sequence joins TRBV7-9 and TRBJ2-1; 12 nucleotides align to TRBD1. Germline-derived CDR1 and CDR2 are SEHNR and FQNEAQ (reference sequence). This CDR3 has 14 amino acids. Losses at the gene ends were 8 bases for V and 8 bases for J; bases not matched to a gene: 7. In DNA, the CDR3 is TGTGCCAGCCTCCGGGACAGGGGGCCGGATGAGCAGTTCTTC. Its translation is CASLRDRGPDEQFF.

This clone was counted between two and nine times. Additional DNA sequences in this sample encode the identical CDR3. The chain has TRBV3-1 (or the pseudogene TRBV3-2) and TRBJ2-5; 8 bases are a match to TRBD1. CDR3 length equals 11 residues. From germline, CDR1 is LGHDT and CDR2 YNNKEL (reference sequence). The V segment lost 8 bases and the J segment 4 bases; nucleotides outside the gene matches: 0. The CDR3 region has the DNA TGTGCCAGCGACAGGGGAGAGACCCAGTACTTC. It encodes CASDRGETQYF.

The rearrangement links TRBV9 to TRBJ1-4; 8 positions match TRBD1. This CDR3 spans 14 amino acids. V trimming: 0 bases; J trimming: 7 bases; junction bases outside the gene matches: 2. Germline CDR1 is SGDLS and CDR2 is YYNGEE. The CDR3 reads CASSVGQGSEKLFF. The CDR3 coding sequence is TGTGCCAGCAGCGTAGGACAGGGGAGTGAAAAACTGTTTTTT.

V usage is TRBV5-4 and J usage is TRBJ2-2, with D possibly TRBD1 on 5 matching bases. V gave up 0 bases and J gave up 2 bases, with 11 bases separating them. From germline, CDR1 is SGHNT and CDR2 YYREEE (reference sequence). This CDR3 spans 16 amino acids. The CDR3 DNA reads TGTGCCAGCAGCTTGGGGGGCCTCCTAAACACCGGGGAGCTGTTTTTT. Protein: CASSLGGLLNTGELFF.

This clone was counted only a few times. Written as DNA, the CDR3 is TGTGCCAGCAGCAAGGACAGGGGGCTCGGTGGCTACACCTTC. Amino acid sequence: CASSKDRGLGGYTF. The rearrangement joins TRBV27 to TRBJ1-2, with 11 bases aligning to TRBD1. Losses at the gene ends were 6 bases for V and 7 bases for J; bases not matched to a gene: 7. Germline lookup yields CDR1 MNHEY and CDR2 SMNVEV (reference sequence). The CDR3 has 14 amino acids.

J is TRBJ2-1 and V is TRBV19; 10 nucleotides align to TRBD2. Germline CDR1 and CDR2: LNHDA and SQIVND (reference sequence). The CDR3 spans 13 residues. J lost 6 bases, V lost 7 bases, and 3 bases had no gene match. CDR3 nucleotides: TGTGCCAGTAAGAGCGGGAGGGCCAATGAGCAGTTCTTC. This translates into CASKSGRANEQFF.

The chain links TRBV10-2 to TRBJ1-2, with no clear D. The CDR3 extends over 15 amino acids. Trimming took off 0 bases at V and 4 bases at J, with 12 bases between the two ends. Germline CDR1 is WSHSY and CDR2 is SAAADI. The CDR3 region is CASSESTTESYGYTF. The CDR3 DNA is TGCGCCAGCAGTGAGTCGACGACGGAGAGCTATGGCTACACCTTC.

This clone was found once. This chain joins TRBV27 and TRBJ1-6; D is unresolved. This CDR3 has 15 amino acids. The ends were cut back, 1 base at V and 7 bases at J, with 11 bases in the middle. Germline values: CDR1 MNHEY, CDR2 SMNVEV (reference sequence). The CDR3 protein is CASSLYGSPNSPLHF. The CDR3 coding sequence is TGTGCCAGCAGTTTATACGGGTCCCCCAATTCACCCCTCCACTTT.

The rearrangement joins TRBV5-1 to TRBJ1-2; D is unclear. The length of the CDR3 is 15 residues. V dropped 5 bases and J dropped 4 bases, with 18 bases sitting between them. Germline lookup yields CDR1 SGHRS and CDR2 YFSETQ. The CDR3 loop is CASRDDDTRLYGYTF. CDR3 sequence (DNA): TGCGCCAGCAGGGATGACGACACGCGCCTCTATGGCTACACCTTC.

V usage is TRBV27 and J usage is TRBJ1-4, with TRBD1 matching over 8 bases. This CDR3 is built from 14 residues. Trimming took 6 bases from V and 8 from J; bases not matched to a gene: 8. Germline values: CDR1 MNHEY, CDR2 SMNVEV (reference sequence). CDR3 sequence reads: CASSHGQGKEKLFF. The CDR3 DNA sequence: TGTGCCAGCAGCCACGGACAGGGAAAAGAAAAACTGTTTTTT.

The rearrangement links TRBV6-5 to TRBJ1-2; 10 bases agree with TRBD1. CDR1 and CDR2 from the germline V gene are MNHEY and SVGAGI. The CDR3 consists of 13 residues. Losses at the gene ends were 10 bases for V and 8 bases for J; bases not matched to a gene: 10. The CDR3 DNA is TGTGCCACCGGACAGGGGGTGACTCCGGGCTACACCTTC. Translating gives CATGQGVTPGYTF.

This rearrangement joins TRBV4-1 to TRBJ2-4; D gene unclear. Germline CDR1 MGHRA, CDR2 YSYEKL. V lost 0 bases, J lost 3 bases, and 3 bases lay in between. This CDR3 contains 13 residues. The chain's CDR3 is CASSQEYKNIQYF. In nucleotides, the CDR3 is TGCGCCAGCAGCCAAGAGTACAAAAACATTCAGTACTTC.

Only a few counts were recorded for this clone. This chain links TRBV6-4 with TRBJ1-1; 7 bases fit TRBD1. The CDR3 is made up of 15 amino acids. Germline CDR1 and CDR2: MRHNA and SNTAGT. The V and J ends lost 6 bases and 0 bases, in that order; junction bases with no gene match: 7. The CDR3 spells CASREQGQMNTEAFF. CDR3 bases: TGTGCCAGCAGGGAACAGGGACAGATGAACACTGAAGCTTTCTTT.

The V and J genes are TRBV28 and TRBJ1-2, with D hard to call. Germline V CDR1 and CDR2: MDHEN, SYDVKM. Trimming pared 2 bases from V and 4 bases from J, leaving 17 bases between. The CDR3 has 16 amino acids. This CDR3 is CASSLLSQAHSYGYTF. CDR3 in DNA: TGTGCCAGCAGTTTACTGTCGCAGGCGCACTCCTATGGCTACACCTTC.

The gene calls are TRBV6-1 and TRBJ1-2; D ambiguous. V was cut by 3 bases and J by 3 bases, with 5 bases left in between. The CDR3 loop spans 12 amino acids. Germline CDR1 and CDR2: MNHNS and SASEGT. The CDR3 DNA follows: TGTGCCAGCAGTGAGGGAGACTATGGCTACACCTTC. As protein: CASSEGDYGYTF.